These 26 T cell receptor beta chains share one sample of origin, sequenced in a study of glioma-infiltrating T cells. Using RNA template, CDR3s of TCR alpha and beta were amplified with iRepertoire arm-PCR. TCRdb fed the multiplex PCR reads into MiXCR, producing one record per CDR3 protein. Of a few hundred thousand distinct CDR3 sequences in the sample, 41% were seen once. Material: glioma tissue, nonneoplastic brain tissue, or PBMCs (not recorded which). These receptors were obtained from a human donor with low-grade glioma or glioblastoma, undergoing nonglioma brain surgery, or in good health (not recorded which).

This clonotype has a handful of counts. The chain combines TRBV7-6 with TRBJ1-3, with a tentative D call TRBD1 (5 bases). Germline CDR1 reads SGHVS; CDR2 reads FNYEAQ. V shed 6 bases and J shed 2 bases, with 14 bases lying between them. The CDR3 consists of 15 residues. As DNA, the CDR3 is TGTGCCAGCAGTTGGGGCGGCGGGGCTGGAAACACCATATATTTT. It codes for CASSWGGGAGNTIYF.

Turning to this clonotype: Relative to the germline gene, one junction end is altered; a read error may explain this. The chain joins TRBV28 to TRBJ1-2, with D perhaps TRBD1 (5 bases). CDR1 MDHEN and CDR2 SYDVKM come from the germline V gene. The CDR3 extends over 13 amino acids. The CDR3 loop is CANRDRINYVYTF. DNA of the CDR3: TGTGCCAACCGGGACCGAATTAACTATGTCTACACCTTC.

Only a few counts were recorded for this clonotype. The V gene is TRBV2, the J gene TRBJ2-5; unclear D gene. Trimming removed 8 bases at V and 5 bases at J, with 9 bases between. The germline CDR1 and CDR2 sequences are SNHLY and FYNNEI. The CDR3 length is 11 residues. The CDR3 loop is CASPPGETQYF. The DNA for the CDR3 is TGTGCCAGCCCTCCGGGTGAGACCCAGTACTTC. Full variable domain (rest looked up from reference TRBV2 and TRBJ2-5): EPEVTQTPSHQVTQMGQEVILRCVPISNHLYFYWYRQILGQKVEFLVSFYNNEISEKSEIFDDQFSVERPDGSNFTLKIRSTKLEDSAMYFCASPPGETQYFGPGTRLLVL.

The V and J genes are TRBV7-2 and TRBJ2-3; 7 nucleotides line up with TRBD2. CDR1 and CDR2 (germline): SGHTA, FQGNSA. The CDR3 totals 15 residues. Trimming cost V 2 bases and J 2 bases; bases outside gene matches: 4. The CDR3 nucleotides are TGTGCCAGCAGCTTATTTAGCGGGTCCACAGATACGCAGTATTTT. Its protein is CASSLFSGSTDTQYF.

The chain couples TRBV25-1 to TRBJ1-6, with a possible D match to TRBD1 (5 bases). Germline V gives CDR1 MGHDK, CDR2 SYGVNS. This CDR3 contains 14 residues. The V end was cut by 1 base, the J end by 7 bases, with 8 bases between. CDR3 in amino acids: CASSEFGGNSPLHF. CDR3 bases: TGTGCCAGCAGTGAATTTGGGGGAAATTCACCCCTCCACTTT.

The chain recombines TRBV16 with TRBJ2-1; D may be TRBD1 (6 bases). The V end lost 3 bases, the J end lost 3 bases, and 12 bases lay between the germline ends. The CDR3 runs to 15 residues. CDR1 and CDR2 (germline): KGHSY, FQNENV. This CDR3 reads CASSQLQGIYNEQFF. In nucleotides, the CDR3 is TGTGCCAGCAGCCAGCTACAGGGAATCTACAATGAGCAGTTCTTC.

In this sample, this clonotype turned up a few times. The V gene is TRBV20-1, the J gene TRBJ2-5; D is uncertain. The CDR3 covers 12 residues. CDR1 and CDR2 from the germline V gene are DFQATT and SNEGSKA (reference sequence). The V end lost 3 bases, the J end lost 2 bases, and 7 bases lay between the germline ends. The CDR3 here is CSARTPQETQYF. The CDR3 bases are TGCAGTGCTAGGACACCTCAAGAGACCCAGTACTTC.

Notes on this clonotype: A junction boundary mismatches the germline segment, possibly from a read error. The V and J genes are TRBV27 and TRBJ1-2, with unresolved D. Germline assignment: CDR1 MNHEY and CDR2 SMNVEV (reference sequence). The CDR3 length is 14 residues. This CDR3 reads CASSLTDGSYGYTF. In DNA, the CDR3 is TGTGCCAGTAGTTTGACCGACGGGAGCTATGGCTACACCTTC.

This clonotype was counted many times. The chain has TRBV27 and TRBJ1-1; no clear D. With 2 bases removed from V and 1 base from J, the gap between germline ends came to 8 bases. The CDR3 is made up of 14 amino acids. CDR1 and CDR2 from the germline V gene are MNHEY and SMNVEV (reference sequence). Here the CDR3 reads CASSLAAKNTEAFF. Here the CDR3 DNA reads TGTGCCAGCAGTTTAGCCGCCAAGAACACTGAAGCTTTCTTT.

The chain joins TRBV6-1 to TRBJ2-7, with 7 bases matching TRBD2. This CDR3 contains 13 residues. Trimming took 8 bases from V and 7 from J; bases not matched to a gene: 11. Germline V gene sequence: CDR1 MNHNS, CDR2 SASEGT. The CDR3 DNA sequence: TGTGCCAGCTTTCAAGCGGGAATGGGGGAGCAGTACTTC. It encodes CASFQAGMGEQYF.

This chain uses TRBV18 with TRBJ2-4, with D possibly TRBD2 on 5 matching bases. Germline CDR1 reads KGHSH; CDR2 reads LQKENI. The length of the CDR3 is 16 residues. V lost 2 bases and J 0 bases, leaving 11 bases between the germline ends. CDR3 amino acids: CASSPAGMIAKNIQYF. The CDR3 nucleotides read TGTGCCAGCTCACCAGCCGGGATGATAGCCAAAAACATTCAGTACTTC.

With respect to this clonotype: Possible read error: a much larger clone is one base away. Likely a read error: the CDR3 ends without its conserved phenylalanine or tryptophan. V gene TRBV27 combines with J gene TRBJ1-3; D is perhaps TRBD1 (6 bases). There are 13 residues in the CDR3. V was trimmed by 6 bases and J by 3 bases, leaving 9 bases between them. The germline gives CDR1 MNHEY, CDR2 SMNVEV (reference sequence). CDR3 amino acids: CASSSQGGNTIYL. CDR3 sequence (DNA): TGTGCCAGCAGCTCACAGGGTGGAAACACCATATATTTA.

This clonotype was observed many times. The chain employs TRBV15 and TRBJ2-7; TRBD2 aligns across 9 bases. Per germline, CDR1 LNHNV and CDR2 YYDKDF (reference sequence). The CDR3 totals 13 residues. Trimming at V came to 4 bases and at J to 3 bases, leaving 1 base not matched to a gene. CDR3 DNA sequence: TGTGCCACCAGCACTAGCGGGAACTACGAGCAGTACTTC. Its protein product is CATSTSGNYEQYF.

The rearrangement links TRBV5-4 to TRBJ2-7, with 8 bases matching TRBD2. The CDR3 runs to 17 residues. Germline V CDR1 and CDR2: SGHNT, YYREEE (reference sequence). Germline trimming cut 3 bases from V and 5 bases from J; bases unmatched to any gene: 16. The CDR3 spells CASSSATRGTSGDEQYF. DNA of the CDR3: TGTGCCAGCAGCTCCGCCACTCGGGGGACTAGTGGCGACGAGCAGTACTTC.

The genes are TRBV5-1 and TRBJ2-7; perhaps TRBD2 as D (5 bases). Germline lookup yields CDR1 SGHRS and CDR2 YFSETQ. This CDR3 region has 13 residues. V lost 4 bases to trimming and J lost 2 bases, with 10 bases between them. CDR3 DNA sequence: TGCGCCAGCAGCACGACTACAGCCTACGAGCAGTACTTC. Amino acid sequence: CASSTTTAYEQYF.

As to this clonotype: A single base separates this from a much larger clone, so it may be a read error. The chain has TRBV6-6 and TRBJ2-6; 7 positions agree with TRBD1. Germline CDR1 is MNHNY and CDR2 is SVGAGI (reference sequence). The length of the CDR3 is 19 residues. The CDR3 region has the DNA TGTGCCGGCAGTTCCTTGACAGGGAAGCCTCCCTCTGGGGCCAACGTCCTGACTTTC. Its translation: CAGSSLTGKPPSGANVLTF.

The chain couples TRBV7-2 to TRBJ2-1, with TRBD2 identical over 13 bases. J gave up 2 bases and V 5 bases, and 3 bases lay outside the gene matches. Germline CDR1 is SGHTA and CDR2 is FQGNSA. The CDR3 is 16 amino acids. CDR3 sequence (DNA): TGTGCCAGCAGCGACGGACTAGCGGGAGCCTACAATGAGCAGTTCTTC. The encoded protein is CASSDGLAGAYNEQFF.

This clonotype was found many times. The rearrangement links TRBV6-5 to TRBJ2-1; perhaps TRBD1 as D (5 bases). Trimming pared 0 bases from V and 9 bases from J, leaving 15 bases between. Germline V gives CDR1 MNHEY, CDR2 SVGAGI. The CDR3 is 15 amino acids. For the CDR3, the DNA is TGTGCCAGCAGTTACTCAGGCAGGGCACGCGGTGAGCAGTTCTTC. Protein product: CASSYSGRARGEQFF.

The chain joins TRBV4-2 to TRBJ2-3; weak D call: TRBD2 (5 bases). The CDR3 runs 13 residues. Germline CDR1 LGHNA, CDR2 YNFKEQ. Trimming cost V 7 bases and J 6 bases, with 14 bases left between them. DNA of the CDR3: TGTGCCAGCACCCCTCCGGGATCGGATACGCAGTATTTT. This translates into CASTPPGSDTQYF.

The chain uses TRBV4-1 and TRBJ2-1; 7 bases match TRBD2. The junction had 5 bases not matched to a gene; V was cut back by 0 bases and J by 3 bases. The germline gives CDR1 MGHRA, CDR2 YSYEKL. This CDR3 comprises 16 residues. The CDR3 protein is CASSQDREEIYNEQFF. CDR3 nucleotides: TGCGCCAGCAGCCAAGATCGGGAGGAAATCTACAATGAGCAGTTCTTC.

This clonotype was seen ten or more times. V usage is TRBV7-2 and J usage is TRBJ2-1; maybe TRBD2 (5 bases). The V and J ends lost 2 bases and 5 bases respectively, with 10 bases between them. Germline CDR1 SGHTA, CDR2 FQGNSA. This CDR3 is built from 14 residues. The CDR3 DNA sequence: TGTGCCAGCAGCTTATTCGTCGGGGACAATGAGCAGTTCTTC. The encoded protein is CASSLFVGDNEQFF.

The chain has TRBV28 and TRBJ2-3, with D possibly being TRBD1 or TRBD2 (7 bases each). CDR3 length: 15 residues. Germline CDR1 MDHEN, CDR2 SYDVKM. Trimming shortened V by 6 bases and J by 2 bases, and 15 bases separated the two germline ends. The CDR3 DNA follows: TGTGCCAGCAGAGCGGGACAGAGAATCACAGATACGCAGTATTTT. It is translated as CASRAGQRITDTQYF. Full variable domain (rest looked up from reference TRBV28 and TRBJ2-3): DVKVTQSSRYLVKRTGEKVFLECVQDMDHENMFWYRQDPGLGLRLIYFSYDVKMKEKGDIPEGYSVSREKKERFSLILESASTNQTSMYLCASRAGQRITDTQYFGPGTRLTVL.

This clonotype was counted only a few times. This sequence joins TRBV7-2 and TRBJ1-1; D is perhaps TRBD1 (5 bases). The CDR3 runs to 15 residues. Germline loops: CDR1 SGHTA, CDR2 FQGNSA. The V gene lost 5 bases and the J gene lost 4 bases, with 17 bases spanning the gap. The CDR3 DNA reads TGTGCCAGCAGCCCTGGCGAGGGGCCGGGCACTGAAGCTTTCTTT. It specifies CASSPGEGPGTEAFF. Using reference TRBV7-2 and TRBJ1-1 for the parts outside the CDR3, the full variable domain is GAGVSQSPSNKVTEKGKDVELRCDPISGHTALYWYRQSLGQGLEFLIYFQGNSAPDKSGLPSDRFSAERTGGSVSTLTIQRTQQEDSAVYLCASSPGEGPGTEAFFGQGTRLTVV.

This chain connects TRBV4-2 to TRBJ2-7, with 9 bases identical to TRBD2. V shed 3 bases and J 7 bases; nucleotides not matched to a gene: 7. The CDR3 extends over 14 amino acids. The germline CDR1 and CDR2 sequences are LGHNA and YNFKEQ. CDR3 sequence: CASSQGTSLREQYF. The DNA of the CDR3 is TGTGCCAGCAGCCAGGGGACTAGCCTCCGGGAGCAGTACTTC.

This clonotype was observed a handful of times. V gene TRBV6-1 combines with J gene TRBJ1-1; possibly TRBD1 for D (5 bases). CDR1 is MNHNS and CDR2 is SASEGT in the germline V gene. V lost 3 bases to trimming and J lost 4 bases, with 9 bases between them. The length of the CDR3 is 13 residues. The CDR3 region has the DNA TGTGCCAGCAGTGAGCTAGGGGCCACTGAAGCTTTCTTT. Its translation: CASSELGATEAFF.

Only a few counts were recorded for this clonotype. This chain links TRBV20-1 with TRBJ2-5; D possibly corresponds to TRBD1 (7 bases). Looked up from germline, CDR1 is DFQATT and CDR2 is SNEGSKA (reference sequence). V was cut by 0 bases and J by 4 bases, with 21 bases left in between. CDR3 length equals 17 residues. Here the CDR3 reads CSARDTASDRTGETQYF. In DNA form, the CDR3 reads TGCAGTGCTAGAGATACGGCTAGCGACCGGACAGGAGAGACCCAGTACTTC.